Listed below are T cell receptor beta chains from one sample, sequenced in a study of T cells in Graves' hyperthyroidism and ophthalmopathy. A single record per CDR3 protein comes from TCRdb applying MiXCR to the multiplex PCR reads. The sample yields about 300,000 distinct CDR3 sequences, about an eighth seen once. Sequencing used blood. These receptors were taken from a woman in her twenties or thirties with Graves' hyperthyroidism that later progressed to Graves' ophthalmopathy. Each CDR3 is given without its conserved first and last residue. Each record gives: V gene, CDR3 protein.

TRBV6-1,ASRDNDSPSFYEAF
TRBV5-8,ASSFASGYNEQF
TRBV30,AWSHPGLAGPRGGETQY
TRBV5-1,ASSLVSSVETQY
TRBV20-1,SASGTGGGDTQY
TRBV27,ASSLSSYNEQF
TRBV30,AWTELGTEAF
TRBV12-3/TRBV12-4,ASSLTGLAGLHNEQF
TRBV12-3/TRBV12-4,ASSFFNYEQY
TRBV6-5,ASSYAGSYYGYT
TRBV24-1,ATSDPAVAGGRELF
TRBV19,ASSIYGNAYNEQF
TRBV14,ASSQEILGTATGYT
TRBV5-1,ASSPGLAGVLETQY
TRBV2,ASKSGENTGELF
TRBV10-3,AISWTSGRDETQY
TRBV29-1,SVESGKQNTGELF
TRBV12-3/TRBV12-4,ASSRGSSYNEQF
TRBV11-2,ASSPLEGRNYGYT
TRBV27,ASSLSGGGYTDTQY
TRBV7-2,ASSWQLSSYNEQF
TRBV9,ASSPREGAGSPLH
TRBV7-2,ASSLRLAGGRGNEQF
TRBV3-1,ASRPTGLAGKGTQY
TRBV4-3,ASSREYYNEQF
TRBV2,ASVGKGAVEKLF
TRBV29-1,SSGEAGGYGYT
TRBV29-1,SVTRTETMNTEAF
TRBV9,ASSVAQGTYEQY
TRBV4-1,ASSQVIGELF
TRBV5-4,ASSPGASGKNEQF
TRBV9,ASSDEGGGDYEQY
TRBV4-2,ASSQGPDRPSF
TRBV19,ASRPPKTGTGELF
TRBV28,ASSLVERGEQY
TRBV6-2/TRBV6-3,ASSYFRAQPQH
TRBV15,ATSGYRTIQETQY
TRBV11-2,ASSSLNGQGRAF
TRBV4-3,ASSLIPGDEAF
TRBV19,ASSMGVSYNEQF
TRBV7-9,ASSLSSLVDTQY
TRBV5-4,ASSLSLGGETQY
TRBV18,ASSPSTGGDTEAF
TRBV7-9,ASSRGLAGGNTDTQY
TRBV27,ASRRETNTEAF